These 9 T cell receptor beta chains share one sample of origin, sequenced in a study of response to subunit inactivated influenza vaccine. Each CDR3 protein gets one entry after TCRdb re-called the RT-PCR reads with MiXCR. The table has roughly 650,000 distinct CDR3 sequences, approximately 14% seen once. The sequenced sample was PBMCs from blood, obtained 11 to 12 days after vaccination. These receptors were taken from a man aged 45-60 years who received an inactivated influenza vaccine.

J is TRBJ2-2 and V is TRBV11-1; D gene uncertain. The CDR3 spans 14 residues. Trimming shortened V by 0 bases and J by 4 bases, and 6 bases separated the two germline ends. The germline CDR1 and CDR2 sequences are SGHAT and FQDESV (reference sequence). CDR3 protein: CASSLAEITGELFF. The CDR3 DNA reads TGTGCCAGCAGCTTAGCCGAAATCACCGGGGAGCTGTTTTTT. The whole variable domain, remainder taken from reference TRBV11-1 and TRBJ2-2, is EAEVAQSPRYKITEKSQAVAFWCDPISGHATLYWYRQILGQGPELLVQFQDESVVDDSQLPKDRFSAERLKGVDSTLKIQPAELGDSAMYLCASSLAEITGELFFGEGSRLTVL.

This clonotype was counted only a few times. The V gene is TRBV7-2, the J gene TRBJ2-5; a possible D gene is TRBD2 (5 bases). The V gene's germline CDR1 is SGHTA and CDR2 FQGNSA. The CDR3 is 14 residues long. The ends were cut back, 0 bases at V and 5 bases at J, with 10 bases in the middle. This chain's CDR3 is CASSLAPRGETQYF. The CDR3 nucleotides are TGTGCCAGCAGCTTAGCGCCCCGAGGGGAGACCCAGTACTTC. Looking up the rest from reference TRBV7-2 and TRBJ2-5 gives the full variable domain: GAGVSQSPSNKVTEKGKDVELRCDPISGHTALYWYRQSLGQGLEFLIYFQGNSAPDKSGLPSDRFSAERTGGSVSTLTIQRTQQEDSAVYLCASSLAPRGETQYFGPGTRLLVL.

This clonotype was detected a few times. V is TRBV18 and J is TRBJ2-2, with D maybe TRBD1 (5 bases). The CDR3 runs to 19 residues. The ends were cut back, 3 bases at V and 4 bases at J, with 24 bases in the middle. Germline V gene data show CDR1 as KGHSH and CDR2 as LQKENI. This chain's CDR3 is CASSPIQRRKDSSTGELFF. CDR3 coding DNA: TGTGCCAGCTCACCGATACAGAGGCGCAAAGACAGTAGCACCGGGGAGCTGTTTTTT.

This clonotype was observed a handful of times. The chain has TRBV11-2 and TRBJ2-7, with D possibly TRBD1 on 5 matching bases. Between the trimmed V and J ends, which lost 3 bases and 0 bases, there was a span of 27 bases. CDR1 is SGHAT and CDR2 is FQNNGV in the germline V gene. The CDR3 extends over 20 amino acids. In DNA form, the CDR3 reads TGTGCCAGCAGCTTGGTCTTTTCTCGTGGTTTCGTAACAGGCTCCTACGAGCAGTACTTC. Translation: CASSLVFSRGFVTGSYEQYF.

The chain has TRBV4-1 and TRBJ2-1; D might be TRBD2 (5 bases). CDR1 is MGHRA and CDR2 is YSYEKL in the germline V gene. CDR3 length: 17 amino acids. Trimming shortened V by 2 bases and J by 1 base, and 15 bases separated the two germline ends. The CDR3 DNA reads TGCGCCAGCAGCCAAATTTTCCGGGGATCATCCTACAATGAGCAGTTCTTC. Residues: CASSQIFRGSSYNEQFF.

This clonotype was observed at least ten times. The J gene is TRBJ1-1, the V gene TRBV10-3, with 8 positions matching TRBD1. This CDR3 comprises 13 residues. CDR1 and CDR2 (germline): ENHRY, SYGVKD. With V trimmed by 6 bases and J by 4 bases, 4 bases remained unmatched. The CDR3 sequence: CAIRGQDGTEAFF. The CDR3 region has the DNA TGTGCCATCAGGGGACAGGATGGCACTGAAGCTTTCTTT.

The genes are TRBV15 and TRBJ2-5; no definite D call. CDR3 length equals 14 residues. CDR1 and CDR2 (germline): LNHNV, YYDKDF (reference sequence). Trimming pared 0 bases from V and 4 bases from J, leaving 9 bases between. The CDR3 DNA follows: TGTGCCACCAGCAGAGATATTCCGGGAGAGACCCAGTACTTC. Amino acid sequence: CATSRDIPGETQYF.

In DNA form, the CDR3 reads TGTGCCACCTCGAAAGGGGTCCTAGCGGACTCCTACGAGCAGTACTTC. Its protein is CATSKGVLADSYEQYF. This chain uses TRBV10-3 with TRBJ2-7, with 7 bases identical to TRBD2. The CDR3 has 16 residues. J was trimmed by 0 bases and V by 10 bases; bases with no gene match: 15. Germline assignment: CDR1 ENHRY and CDR2 SYGVKD.

CDR3 loop: CASSLDPRGARYNEQFF. The CDR3 region has the DNA TGTGCCAGCAGCTTAGACCCGCGGGGGGCGAGGTACAATGAGCAGTTCTTC. The rearrangement uses TRBV11-2 and TRBJ2-1, with 8 nucleotides matching TRBD2. Germline V gene lookup returns CDR1 SGHAT and CDR2 FQNNGV. V shed 0 bases, J shed 4 bases, and the junction held 8 bases outside the gene matches. The length of the CDR3 is 17 residues.